This T cell receptor beta chain was recorded in a study of blood T cell repertoires in COVID-19. Study processing details: The authors estimated nucleated cell counts from reference gene primer amplification. Using immunoSEQ multiplex PCR, the repertoire was profiled, and TCRdb retains in-frame clones only, with some absent. V and J calls and clone size are as listed in that table; D and trimming were resolved from the DNA. The sample shows around 380,000 clones, more than 70% of them seen only once. CDR1 LNHDA and CDR2 SQIVND come from the germline V gene (reference sequence). The germline V and J ends were trimmed by 0 bases and 5 bases, with 8 bases remaining between them. CDR3 length equals 14 residues.

This chain joins TRBV19 and TRBJ1-5; D might be TRBD1 (5 bases). The receptor was derived from a man aged 30 to 45 who had recovered from COVID-19. The sequenced sample consisted of PBMCs or T cells enriched from blood (not recorded which). This CDR3 is CASSIDSGDQPQHF. In nucleotides, the CDR3 is TGTGCCAGTAGTATAGATTCGGGGGATCAGCCCCAGCATTTT.